Listed below are T cell receptor beta chains from one sample, sequenced in a study of beta chain features in type 1 diabetes. Clones were read by immunoSEQ multiplex PCR, and TCRdb kept only the in-frame ones, dropping some. Here the sample spans some 330,000 clones, roughly 12% being singletons. The source material was naive CD4+ T cells from blood. Every receptor here comes from a woman younger than 30 with type 1 diabetes. Both conserved end residues are part of each CDR3.

V gene: TRBV7-2
CDR3 protein: CASSSPGQTYGYTF

V gene: TRBV9
CDR3 protein: CASSAGQGRDPSGANVLTF

V gene: TRBV30
CDR3 protein: CAWEQGGYGYTF

V gene: TRBV28
CDR3 protein: CASSSPGSDTQYF

V gene: TRBV7-2
CDR3 protein: CASSSLAEDTDTQYF

V gene: TRBV5-4
CDR3 protein: CASSPDRLRVGSGANVLTF

V gene: TRBV19
CDR3 protein: CARRTGGSYEQYF

V gene: TRBV7-2
CDR3 protein: CASSQDGNYGYTF

V gene: TRBV5-4
CDR3 protein: CASSLQGSRYGYTF

V gene: TRBV7-8
CDR3 protein: CASSFGPLAGVYF

V gene: TRBV30
CDR3 protein: CAWAGRAKETQYF

V gene: TRBV7-9
CDR3 protein: CASSLNNQPQHF

V gene: TRBV4-1
CDR3 protein: CASSPGGYNEQFF

V gene: TRBV7-8
CDR3 protein: CASIGGAGTEAFF

V gene: TRBV14
CDR3 protein: CASSQALSYEQYF

V gene: TRBV7-2
CDR3 protein: CASSGTENQPQHF

V gene: TRBV6-5
CDR3 protein: CASSYIRTGELFF

V gene: TRBV2
CDR3 protein: CATGPGGETQYF

V gene: TRBV11-1
CDR3 protein: CASRGLAGNEQFF

V gene: TRBV28
CDR3 protein: CASSSLAGDDF

V gene: TRBV19
CDR3 protein: CATTIGPGRENNEQFF

V gene: TRBV5-4
CDR3 protein: CASSLGLGAELQETQYF

V gene: TRBV28
CDR3 protein: CASTRSSGANVLTF

V gene: TRBV5-4
CDR3 protein: CASSRRTSGGARGSGNEQFF

V gene: TRBV7-2
CDR3 protein: CASSLAGSTIYEQYF

V gene: TRBV19
CDR3 protein: CASSQPGLPYEQYF